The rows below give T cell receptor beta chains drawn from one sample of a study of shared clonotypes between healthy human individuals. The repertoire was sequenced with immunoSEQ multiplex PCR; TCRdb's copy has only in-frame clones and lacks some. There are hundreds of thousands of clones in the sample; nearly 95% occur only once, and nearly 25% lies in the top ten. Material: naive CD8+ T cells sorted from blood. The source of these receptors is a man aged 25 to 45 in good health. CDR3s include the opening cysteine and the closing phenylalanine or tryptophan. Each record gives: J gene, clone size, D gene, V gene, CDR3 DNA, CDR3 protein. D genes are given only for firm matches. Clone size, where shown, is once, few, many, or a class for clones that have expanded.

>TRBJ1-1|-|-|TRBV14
TGTGCCAGCAGCCAAGACATGAACACTGAAGCTTTCTTT
CASSQDMNTEAFF
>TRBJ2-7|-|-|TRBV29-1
TGCAGCGTTGAAGGAGTGGGGCAGGTCGGCGAGCAGTACTTC
CSVEGVGQVGEQYF
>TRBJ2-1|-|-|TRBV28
TGTGCCAGCAGTTTCTCCTTTCGGACTGAGCAGTTCTTC
CASSFSFRTEQFF
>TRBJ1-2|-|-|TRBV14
TGTGCCAGCAGCCAAGTTTTTGGGACAACAGCTAACTATGGCTACACCTTC
CASSQVFGTTANYGYTF
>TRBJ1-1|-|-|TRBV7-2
TGTGCCAGCAGCTTTCCGGGAGCGAACACTGAAGCTTTCTTT
CASSFPGANTEAFF
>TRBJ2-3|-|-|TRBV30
TGTGCCTGGAGTGTACCAAGGGGCAGGAGATACGATACGCAGTATTTT
CAWSVPRGRRYDTQYF
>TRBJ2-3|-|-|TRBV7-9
TGTGCCAGCAGCTTATTAGAGGGAGAGAAGTATTTT
CASSLLEGEKYF
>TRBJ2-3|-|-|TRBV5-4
TGTGCCAGCAGGTTGGGGGAAGCGTGGAAAGTCACAGATACGCAGTATTTT
CASRLGEAWKVTDTQYF
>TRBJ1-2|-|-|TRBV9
TGTGCCAGCAGCGTAGGTGGGGGGGCTAACTATGGCTACACCTTC
CASSVGGGANYGYTF
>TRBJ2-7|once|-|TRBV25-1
TGTGCCAGCAGTCCCCTCCCCGGGACCACATTCTACGAGCAGTACTTC
CASSPLPGTTFYEQYF
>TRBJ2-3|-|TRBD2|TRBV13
TGTGCCAGCAGCCGCCCGGGCTCTCGGGGGGCAGATACGCAGTATTTT
CASSRPGSRGADTQYF
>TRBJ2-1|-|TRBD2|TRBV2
TGTGCCAGCAGCCGGGGGGGGACTAGCGGATTGGGTGAGCAGTTCTTC
CASSRGGTSGLGEQFF